Sequencing of this T cell receptor (beta chain) was carried out in a study of long-term antiretroviral therapy in people with HIV. Study-wide findings and caveats: Controls showed broader CDR3 length ranges than did the HIV repertoires. Pre-ART-expanded clones dominated the repertoire at all time points.

It was version v3.0 of the immunoSEQ assay that was run at survey level. Sequencing was performed with immunoSEQ multiplex PCR; in TCRdb, only in-frame clones are kept and a portion is missing. The data contain about 22,000 clones, 80% to 90% of them singletons. Cryopreserved PBMC samples of about 0.9-10 million cells were used for DNA extraction. On this clone itself: Its antigen is unknown.

This CDR3 is 12 amino acids long. V shed 4 bases and J shed 4 bases, with 7 bases lying between them. Germline V gene data show CDR1 as LNHNV and CDR2 as YYDKDF (reference sequence). The TCR sequence derives from a woman aged 25 to 45 with HIV. The chain recombines TRBV15 with TRBJ1-2; D unclear. Sequenced material: unsorted PBMCs, taken 1.8 years before starting antiretroviral therapy. The CDR3 coding sequence is TGTGCCACCAGCATAAACAGCTATGGCTACACCTTC. It is translated as CATSINSYGYTF.